The rows below give T cell receptor beta chains drawn from one sample of a study of CD8 T cells in ankylosing spondylitis. MiXCR was run by TCRdb on the 5' RACE reads, yielding one entry per CDR3 protein. In the table there are around 250,000 distinct CDR3 sequences, around 11% of which are singletons. Input material: blood, either unsorted or a sorted T cell fraction (not recorded which). These receptors all stem from a male donor with ankylosing spondylitis or in good health (not recorded which). CDR3s include the opening cysteine and the closing phenylalanine or tryptophan. The D gene is left open where the match is weak. Not every row has a clone size; where given, it reads once, few, many or a size class.

d_call: TRBD2; v_call: TRBV27; clone_size: few; j_call: TRBJ2-3; cdr3_aa: CASSLRGGLSTDTQYF; cdr3_nt: TGTGCCAGCAGTTTACGGGGGGGCCTTAGCACAGATACGCAGTATTTT
d_call: .; v_call: TRBV6-1; clone_size: .; j_call: TRBJ1-6; cdr3_aa: CASRAGALLPLHF; cdr3_nt: TGTGCCAGCCGGGCGGGGGCTCTTCTGCCCCTCCACTTT
d_call: .; v_call: TRBV11-1; clone_size: .; j_call: TRBJ2-2; cdr3_aa: CASSLSLMTGGNTGELFF; cdr3_nt: TGTGCCAGCAGCTTATCACTCATGACAGGTGGGAACACCGGGGAGCTGTTTTTT
d_call: .; v_call: TRBV10-3; clone_size: .; j_call: TRBJ1-1; cdr3_aa: CAISESSLKGTEAFF; cdr3_nt: TGTGCCATCAGTGAGTCATCACTTAAGGGCACTGAAGCTTTCTTT
d_call: .; v_call: TRBV7-9; clone_size: .; j_call: TRBJ2-4; cdr3_aa: CAKERKIPGWYKNIQYF; cdr3_nt: TGTGCCAAAGAACGAAAGATCCCCGGATGGTACAAAAACATTCAGTACTTC
d_call: TRBD1; v_call: TRBV20-1; clone_size: many; j_call: TRBJ1-5; cdr3_aa: CSARTGGWNQPQHF; cdr3_nt: TGCAGTGCTCGGACAGGGGGCTGGAATCAGCCCCAGCATTTT
d_call: TRBD2; v_call: TRBV3-1; clone_size: many; j_call: TRBJ2-1; cdr3_aa: CASSRGAEGLGDNEQFF; cdr3_nt: TGTGCCAGCAGCCGAGGTGCCGAGGGACTAGGGGACAATGAGCAGTTCTTC
d_call: TRBD2; v_call: TRBV20-1; clone_size: few; j_call: TRBJ2-5; cdr3_aa: CSAPGLAGVETQYF; cdr3_nt: TGCAGTGCCCCCGGACTAGCGGGAGTCGAGACCCAGTACTTC
d_call: .; v_call: TRBV12-3/TRBV12-4; clone_size: many; j_call: TRBJ1-1; cdr3_aa: CASSLPGGLTEAFF; cdr3_nt: TGTGCCAGCAGTTTGCCGGGGGGTCTCACTGAAGCTTTCTTT
d_call: .; v_call: TRBV20-1; clone_size: many; j_call: TRBJ2-7; cdr3_aa: CSARVAGGRRFEQYF; cdr3_nt: TGCAGTGCTAGAGTCGCCGGGGGCAGGCGTTTCGAGCAGTACTTC
d_call: TRBD2; v_call: TRBV12-3/TRBV12-4; clone_size: many; j_call: TRBJ2-3; cdr3_aa: CASSLFSGGFTDTQYF; cdr3_nt: TGTGCCAGCAGTTTATTTAGCGGGGGGTTTACAGATACGCAGTATTTT
d_call: .; v_call: TRBV11-2; clone_size: few; j_call: TRBJ2-1; cdr3_aa: CASSLAQGGGVYNEQFF; cdr3_nt: TGTGCCAGCAGCTTGGCCCAGGGGGGGGGAGTTTACAATGAGCAGTTCTTC
d_call: TRBD2; v_call: TRBV6-5; clone_size: many; j_call: TRBJ2-1; cdr3_aa: CASSYSNELSSGSLYEQFF; cdr3_nt: TGTGCCAGCAGTTACTCGAATGAATTGTCTAGCGGGAGTCTGTATGAGCAGTTCTTC
d_call: .; v_call: TRBV28; clone_size: few; j_call: TRBJ2-7; cdr3_aa: CASSSRDLAYEQYF; cdr3_nt: TGTGCCAGCAGTTCGAGGGACCTAGCCTACGAGCAGTACTTC
d_call: TRBD1; v_call: TRBV12-3/TRBV12-4; clone_size: .; j_call: TRBJ1-1; cdr3_aa: CASTLGQLNTEAFF; cdr3_nt: TGTGCCAGCACCTTGGGACAGCTGAACACTGAAGCTTTCTTT
d_call: TRBD2; v_call: TRBV11-2; clone_size: .; j_call: TRBJ2-7; cdr3_aa: CASSLGLAGVDEQYF; cdr3_nt: TGTGCCAGCAGCTTGGGACTAGCGGGCGTCGACGAGCAGTACTTC
d_call: TRBD2; v_call: TRBV4-1; clone_size: many; j_call: TRBJ2-1; cdr3_aa: CASSQDGLGDSYNEQFF; cdr3_nt: TGCGCCAGCAGCCAAGATGGACTAGGTGATTCCTACAATGAGCAGTTCTTC
d_call: TRBD1; v_call: TRBV5-1; clone_size: many; j_call: TRBJ1-1; cdr3_aa: CASSTRTGSNTEAFF; cdr3_nt: TGCGCCAGCAGCACCCGGACAGGGTCGAACACTGAAGCTTTCTTT
d_call: .; v_call: TRBV15; clone_size: .; j_call: TRBJ2-7; cdr3_aa: CATSRGWRLPYEQYF; cdr3_nt: TGTGCCACCAGCAGAGGGTGGAGACTACCCTACGAGCAGTACTTC
d_call: .; v_call: TRBV20-1; clone_size: many; j_call: TRBJ2-1; cdr3_aa: CSADGGGDYNEQFF; cdr3_nt: TGCAGTGCAGACGGCGGAGGGGACTACAATGAGCAGTTCTTC
d_call: .; v_call: TRBV15; clone_size: many; j_call: TRBJ2-2; cdr3_aa: CATRDGSSDTGELFF; cdr3_nt: TGTGCCACCAGGGACGGGAGTAGCGACACCGGGGAGCTGTTTTTT
d_call: TRBD2; v_call: TRBV7-6; clone_size: .; j_call: TRBJ2-3; cdr3_aa: CASSALSGGGTTDTQYF; cdr3_nt: TGTGCCAGCAGCGCCCTAAGCGGGGGCGGCACCACAGATACGCAGTATTTT
d_call: TRBD2; v_call: TRBV29-1; clone_size: .; j_call: TRBJ2-3; cdr3_aa: CSVERGSGGSSGTGTQYF; cdr3_nt: TGCAGCGTTGAGAGGGGTAGCGGGGGCTCTTCGGGCACAGGTACGCAGTATTTT
d_call: .; v_call: TRBV27; clone_size: many; j_call: TRBJ2-1; cdr3_aa: CASSVQGSYNEQFF; cdr3_nt: TGTGCCAGCAGCGTACAGGGCTCCTACAATGAGCAGTTCTTC
d_call: .; v_call: TRBV6-1; clone_size: many; j_call: TRBJ1-2; cdr3_aa: CASRAGLDYGYTF; cdr3_nt: TGTGCCAGCAGAGCAGGGCTGGACTATGGCTACACCTTC
d_call: TRBD1; v_call: TRBV7-8; clone_size: .; j_call: TRBJ2-7; cdr3_aa: CASSRDRTGGVYEQYF; cdr3_nt: TGTGCCAGCAGCCGCGATAGGACAGGGGGCGTCTACGAGCAGTACTTC
d_call: TRBD1; v_call: TRBV20-1; clone_size: many; j_call: TRBJ2-2; cdr3_aa: CSARAGTGVGTGELFF; cdr3_nt: TGCAGTGCTAGGGCCGGGACAGGGGTTGGCACCGGGGAGCTGTTTTTT
d_call: .; v_call: TRBV20-1; clone_size: many; j_call: TRBJ2-1; cdr3_aa: CSAKLGVHNEQFF; cdr3_nt: TGCAGTGCGAAACTGGGGGTCCACAATGAGCAGTTCTTC
d_call: .; v_call: TRBV4-1; clone_size: .; j_call: TRBJ2-5; cdr3_aa: CASSQGRGLGETQYF; cdr3_nt: TGCGCCAGCAGCCAAGGGAGGGGGCTGGGAGAGACCCAGTACTTC
d_call: .; v_call: TRBV15; clone_size: many; j_call: TRBJ1-5; cdr3_aa: CATSSLNQPQHF; cdr3_nt: TGTGCCACCAGCAGCCTAAATCAGCCCCAGCATTTT
d_call: .; v_call: TRBV6-1; clone_size: .; j_call: TRBJ2-2; cdr3_aa: CATTPGRSDTGELFF; cdr3_nt: TGTGCCACCACGCCTGGCAGGAGTGACACCGGGGAGCTGTTTTTT
d_call: TRBD1; v_call: TRBV5-1; clone_size: many; j_call: TRBJ1-1; cdr3_aa: CASSPAFDRGNTEAFF; cdr3_nt: TGCGCCAGCAGCCCAGCGTTTGACAGGGGGAACACTGAAGCTTTCTTT
d_call: TRBD1; v_call: TRBV28; clone_size: .; j_call: TRBJ1-3; cdr3_aa: CASSLSQGGGNTIYF; cdr3_nt: TGTGCCAGCAGTTTATCTCAGGGGGGTGGAAACACCATATATTTT
d_call: .; v_call: TRBV5-1; clone_size: many; j_call: TRBJ2-2; cdr3_aa: CASSLGLPNTGELFF; cdr3_nt: TGCGCCAGCAGCTTGGGACTTCCCAACACCGGGGAGCTGTTTTTT
d_call: TRBD1; v_call: TRBV12-3/TRBV12-4; clone_size: many; j_call: TRBJ2-1; cdr3_aa: CASSPRDRGAEQFF; cdr3_nt: TGTGCCAGCAGTCCACGGGACAGAGGAGCTGAGCAGTTCTTC
d_call: .; v_call: TRBV12-3/TRBV12-4; clone_size: .; j_call: TRBJ2-7; cdr3_aa: CANSLDGSYEQYF; cdr3_nt: TGTGCCAACAGTTTAGACGGCTCCTACGAGCAGTACTTC
d_call: .; v_call: TRBV2; clone_size: .; j_call: TRBJ1-1; cdr3_aa: CASNAGLPVAEAFF; cdr3_nt: TGTGCCAGCAACGCGGGGCTGCCCGTGGCTGAAGCTTTCTTT
d_call: .; v_call: TRBV19; clone_size: few; j_call: TRBJ2-5; cdr3_aa: CASSIGGSATQYF; cdr3_nt: TGTGCCAGTAGTATTGGGGGTTCTGCGACCCAGTACTTC
d_call: TRBD1; v_call: TRBV6-2/TRBV6-3; clone_size: many; j_call: TRBJ1-6; cdr3_aa: CASKSPGGNSPLHF; cdr3_nt: TGTGCCAGCAAGAGTCCAGGGGGAAATTCACCCCTCCACTTT